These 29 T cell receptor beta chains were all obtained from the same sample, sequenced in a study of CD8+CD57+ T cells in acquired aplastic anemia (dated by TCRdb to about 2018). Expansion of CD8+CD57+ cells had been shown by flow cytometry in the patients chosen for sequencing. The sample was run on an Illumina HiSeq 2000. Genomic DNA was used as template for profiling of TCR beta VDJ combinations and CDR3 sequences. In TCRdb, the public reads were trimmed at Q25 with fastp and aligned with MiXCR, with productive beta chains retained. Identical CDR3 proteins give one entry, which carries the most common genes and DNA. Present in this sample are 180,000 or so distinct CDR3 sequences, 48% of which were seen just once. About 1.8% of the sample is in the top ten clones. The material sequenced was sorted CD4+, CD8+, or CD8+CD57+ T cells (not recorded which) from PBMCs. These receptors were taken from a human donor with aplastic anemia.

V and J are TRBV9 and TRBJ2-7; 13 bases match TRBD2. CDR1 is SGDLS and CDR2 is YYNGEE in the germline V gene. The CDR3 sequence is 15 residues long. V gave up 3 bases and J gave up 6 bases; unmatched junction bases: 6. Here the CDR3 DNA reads TGTGCCAGCAGCGCAGGGACTAGCGGGATCCGCGAGCAGTACTTC. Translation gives CASSAGTSGIREQYF.

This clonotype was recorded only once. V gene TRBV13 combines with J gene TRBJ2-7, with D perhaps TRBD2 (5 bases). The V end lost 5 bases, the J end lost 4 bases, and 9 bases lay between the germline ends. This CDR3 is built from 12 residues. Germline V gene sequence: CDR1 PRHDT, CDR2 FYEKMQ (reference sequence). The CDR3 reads CASSRGMYEQYF. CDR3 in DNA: TGTGCCAGCAGCCGAGGGATGTACGAGCAGTACTTC.

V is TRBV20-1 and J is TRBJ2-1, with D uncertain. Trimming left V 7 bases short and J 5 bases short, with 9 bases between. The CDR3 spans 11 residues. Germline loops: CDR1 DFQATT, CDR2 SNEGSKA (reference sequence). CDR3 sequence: CSGRRNNEQFF. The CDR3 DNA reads TGCAGTGGGCGTAGAAACAATGAGCAGTTCTTC.

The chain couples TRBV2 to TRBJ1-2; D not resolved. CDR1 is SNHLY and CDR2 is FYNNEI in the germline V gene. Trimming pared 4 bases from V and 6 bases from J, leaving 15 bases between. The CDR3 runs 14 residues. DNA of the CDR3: TGTGCCAGCAGTGCCGTTCTTGATCAAGATGGCTACACCTTC. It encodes CASSAVLDQDGYTF. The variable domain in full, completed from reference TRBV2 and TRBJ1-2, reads EPEVTQTPSHQVTQMGQEVILRCVPISNHLYFYWYRQILGQKVEFLVSFYNNEISEKSEIFDDQFSVERPDGSNFTLKIRSTKLEDSAMYFCASSAVLDQDGYTFGSGTRLTVV.

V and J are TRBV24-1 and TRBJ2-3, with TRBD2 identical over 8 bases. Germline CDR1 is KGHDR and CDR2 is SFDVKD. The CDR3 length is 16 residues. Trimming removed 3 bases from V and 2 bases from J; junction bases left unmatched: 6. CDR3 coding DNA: TGTGCCACCAGTGATCCTATGCGGGAGGCCACAGATACGCAGTATTTT. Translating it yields CATSDPMREATDTQYF.

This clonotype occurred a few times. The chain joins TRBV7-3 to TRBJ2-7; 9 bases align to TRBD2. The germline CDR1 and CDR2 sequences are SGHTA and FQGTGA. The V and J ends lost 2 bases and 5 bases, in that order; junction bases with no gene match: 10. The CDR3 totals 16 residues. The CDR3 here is CASSLELGTSIHEQYF. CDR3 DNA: TGTGCCAGCAGCTTAGAATTGGGGACTAGCATCCACGAGCAGTACTTC.

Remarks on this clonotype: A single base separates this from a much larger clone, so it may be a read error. The DNA for the CDR3 is TGTGCCAGCAATCCGGACAGGGTTTCAGGAGCTTTCTTT. Encoded protein: CASNPDRVSGAFF. This rearrangement joins TRBV12-3 or TRBV12-4 to TRBJ1-1, with 8 bases matching TRBD1. This CDR3 contains 13 residues. J gave up 10 bases and V 7 bases, and 11 bases lay outside the gene matches.

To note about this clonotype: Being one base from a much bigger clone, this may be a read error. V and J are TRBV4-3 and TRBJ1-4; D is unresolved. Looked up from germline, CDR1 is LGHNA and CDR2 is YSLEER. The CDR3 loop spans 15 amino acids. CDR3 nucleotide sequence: TGCGCCAGCAGCGTATCGGGGTTGGCTAATGAAGAACTGTTTTTT. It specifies CASSVSGLANEELFF.

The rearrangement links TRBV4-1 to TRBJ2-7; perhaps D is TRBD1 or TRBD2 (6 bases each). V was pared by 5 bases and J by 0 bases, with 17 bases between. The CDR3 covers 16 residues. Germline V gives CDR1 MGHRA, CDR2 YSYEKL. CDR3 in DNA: TGCGCCAGCAGCACGGAGGGGGAGGATGGCTCCTACGAGCAGTACTTC. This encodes CASSTEGEDGSYEQYF.

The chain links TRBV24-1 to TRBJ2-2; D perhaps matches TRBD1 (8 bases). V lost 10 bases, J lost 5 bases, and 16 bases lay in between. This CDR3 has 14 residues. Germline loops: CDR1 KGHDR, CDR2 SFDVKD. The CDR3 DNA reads TGTGCCACTACCGCACAGGGGGGGACCGGGGAGCTGTTTTTT. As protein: CATTAQGGTGELFF.

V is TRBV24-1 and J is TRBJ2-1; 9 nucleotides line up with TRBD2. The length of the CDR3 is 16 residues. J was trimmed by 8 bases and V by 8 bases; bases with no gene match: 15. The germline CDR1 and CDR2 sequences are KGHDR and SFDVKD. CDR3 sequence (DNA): TGTGCCACCACCGGGAGGACTAGCGAGTCCCTCCATGAGCAGTTCTTC. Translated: CATTGRTSESLHEQFF.

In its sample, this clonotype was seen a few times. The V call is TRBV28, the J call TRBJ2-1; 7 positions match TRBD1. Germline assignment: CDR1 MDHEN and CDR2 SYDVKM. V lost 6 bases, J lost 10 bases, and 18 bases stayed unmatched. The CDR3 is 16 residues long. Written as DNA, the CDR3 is TGTGCCAGCAGAAGCGACAGGGCCGACGGGGTAAGGGAGCAGTTCTTC. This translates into CASRSDRADGVREQFF.

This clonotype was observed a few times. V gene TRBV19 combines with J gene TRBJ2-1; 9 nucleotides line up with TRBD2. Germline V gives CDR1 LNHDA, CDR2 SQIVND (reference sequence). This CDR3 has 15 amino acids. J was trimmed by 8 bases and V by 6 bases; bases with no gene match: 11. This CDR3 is CASRLGVAGVDEQFF. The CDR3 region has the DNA TGTGCCAGTAGACTCGGAGTAGCGGGAGTTGATGAGCAGTTCTTC.

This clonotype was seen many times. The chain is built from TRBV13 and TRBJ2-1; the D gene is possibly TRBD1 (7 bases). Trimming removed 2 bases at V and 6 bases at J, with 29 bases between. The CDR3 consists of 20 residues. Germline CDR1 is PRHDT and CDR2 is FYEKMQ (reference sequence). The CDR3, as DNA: TGTGCCAGCAGCTTATACCTCAGACAGGGAGGTAGATCGCGGGGCAATGAGCAGTTCTTC. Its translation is CASSLYLRQGGRSRGNEQFF.

CDR3 DNA sequence: TGTGCCAGCAGCTTAGATGACGGTGTTGGCTACACCTTC. Translated, it gives CASSLDDGVGYTF. The chain has TRBV11-2 and TRBJ1-2; D is uncertain. CDR1 SGHAT and CDR2 FQNNGV come from the germline V gene. The CDR3 length is 13 residues. With 0 bases removed from V and 7 bases from J, the gap between germline ends came to 9 bases.

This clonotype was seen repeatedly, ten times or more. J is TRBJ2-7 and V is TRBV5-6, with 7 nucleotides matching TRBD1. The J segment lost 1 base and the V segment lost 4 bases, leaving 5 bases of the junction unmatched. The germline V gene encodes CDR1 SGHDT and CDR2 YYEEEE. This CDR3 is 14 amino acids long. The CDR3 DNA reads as TGTGCCAGCAGCCCCACGGACAGGTCCTACGAGCAGTACTTC. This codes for CASSPTDRSYEQYF.

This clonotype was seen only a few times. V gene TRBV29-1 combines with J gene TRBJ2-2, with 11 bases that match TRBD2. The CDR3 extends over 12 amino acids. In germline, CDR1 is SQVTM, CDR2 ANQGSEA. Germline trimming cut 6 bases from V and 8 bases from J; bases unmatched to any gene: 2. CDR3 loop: CSVRLAGGELFF. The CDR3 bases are TGCAGCGTCCGACTAGCGGGGGGGGAGCTGTTTTTT.

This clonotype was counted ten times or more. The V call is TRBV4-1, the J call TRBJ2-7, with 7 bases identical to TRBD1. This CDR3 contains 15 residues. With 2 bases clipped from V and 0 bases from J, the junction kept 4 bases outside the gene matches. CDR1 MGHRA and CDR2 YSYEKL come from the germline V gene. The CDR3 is CASSQPGGSSYEQYF. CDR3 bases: TGCGCCAGCAGCCAACCAGGGGGAAGCTCCTACGAGCAGTACTTC.

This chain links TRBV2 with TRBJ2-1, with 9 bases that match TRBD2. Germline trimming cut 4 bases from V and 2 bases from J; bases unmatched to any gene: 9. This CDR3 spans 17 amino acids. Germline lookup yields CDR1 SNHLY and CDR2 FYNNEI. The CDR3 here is CASSAGVVAGAYNEQFF. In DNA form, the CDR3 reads TGTGCCAGCAGTGCGGGGGTTGTAGCGGGGGCCTACAATGAGCAGTTCTTC.

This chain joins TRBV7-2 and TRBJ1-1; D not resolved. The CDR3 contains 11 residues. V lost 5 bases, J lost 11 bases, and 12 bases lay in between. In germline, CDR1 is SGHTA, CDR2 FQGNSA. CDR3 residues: CASSDDGEAFF. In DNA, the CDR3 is TGTGCCAGCAGCGACGATGGGGAGGCTTTCTTT. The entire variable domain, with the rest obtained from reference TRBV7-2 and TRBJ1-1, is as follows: GAGVSQSPSNKVTEKGKDVELRCDPISGHTALYWYRQSLGQGLEFLIYFQGNSAPDKSGLPSDRFSAERTGGSVSTLTIQRTQQEDSAVYLCASSDDGEAFFGQGTRLTVV.

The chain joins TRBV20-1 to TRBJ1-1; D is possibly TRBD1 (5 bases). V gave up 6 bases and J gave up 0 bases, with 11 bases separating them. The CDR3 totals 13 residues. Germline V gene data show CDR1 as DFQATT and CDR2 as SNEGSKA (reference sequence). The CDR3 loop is CSAPNRLNTEAFF. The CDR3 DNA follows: TGCAGTGCCCCAAACAGGCTGAACACTGAAGCTTTCTTT.

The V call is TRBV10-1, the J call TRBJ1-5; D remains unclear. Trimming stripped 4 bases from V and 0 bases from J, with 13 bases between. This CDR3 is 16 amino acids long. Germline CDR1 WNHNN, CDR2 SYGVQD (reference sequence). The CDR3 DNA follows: TGCGCCAGCAGTGTGGGGAGTGAGATTAGCAATCAGCCCCAGCATTTT. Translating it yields CASSVGSEISNQPQHF.

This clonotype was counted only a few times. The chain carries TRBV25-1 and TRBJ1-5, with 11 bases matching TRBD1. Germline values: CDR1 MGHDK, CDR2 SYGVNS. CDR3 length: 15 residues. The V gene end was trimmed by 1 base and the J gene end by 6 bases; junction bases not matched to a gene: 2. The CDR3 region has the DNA TGTGCCAGCAGTGAATTAGGGACAGGGGGTCAGCCCCAGCATTTT. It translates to CASSELGTGGQPQHF.

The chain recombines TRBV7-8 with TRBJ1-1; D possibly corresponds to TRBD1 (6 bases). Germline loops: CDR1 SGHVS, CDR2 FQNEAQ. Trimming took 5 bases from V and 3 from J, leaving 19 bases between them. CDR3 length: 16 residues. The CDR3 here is CASSLNPGARDTEAFF. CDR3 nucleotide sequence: TGTGCCAGCAGCCTCAACCCGGGGGCGCGGGACACTGAAGCTTTCTTT.

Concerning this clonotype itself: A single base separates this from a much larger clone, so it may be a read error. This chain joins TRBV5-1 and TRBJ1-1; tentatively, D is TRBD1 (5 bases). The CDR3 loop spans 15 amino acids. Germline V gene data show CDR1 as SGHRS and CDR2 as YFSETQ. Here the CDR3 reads CASSLAVGVSTEAIF. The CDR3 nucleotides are TGCGCCAGCAGCTTGGCCGTAGGGGTGAGCACTGAAGCTATCTTT.

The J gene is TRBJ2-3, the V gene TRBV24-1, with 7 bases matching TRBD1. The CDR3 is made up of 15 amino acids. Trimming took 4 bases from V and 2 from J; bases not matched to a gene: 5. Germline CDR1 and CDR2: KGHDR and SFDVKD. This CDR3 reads CATSDMGQSTDTQYF. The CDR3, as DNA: TGTGCCACCAGTGACATGGGACAGTCCACAGATACGCAGTATTTT.

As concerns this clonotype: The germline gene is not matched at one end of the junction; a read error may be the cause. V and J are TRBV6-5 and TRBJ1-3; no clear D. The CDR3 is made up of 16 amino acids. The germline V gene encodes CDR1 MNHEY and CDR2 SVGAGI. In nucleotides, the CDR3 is TGTGCCAGCAGCTACTCGCCCGGTTCCTCTGGAAACACCATATATTTT. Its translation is CASSYSPGSSGNTIYF.

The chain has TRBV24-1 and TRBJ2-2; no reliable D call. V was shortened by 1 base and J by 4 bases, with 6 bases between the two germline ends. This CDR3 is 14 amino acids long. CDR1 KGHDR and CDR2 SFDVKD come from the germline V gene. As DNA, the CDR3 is TGTGCCACCAGTGATTTACTCGGCACCGGGGAGCTGTTTTTT. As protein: CATSDLLGTGELFF.

DNA of the CDR3: TGTGCCAGTAGTGGAGACACCTCAGATACGCAGTATTTT. Translating gives CASSGDTSDTQYF. The V call is TRBV19, the J call TRBJ2-3; no definite D call. The germline V gene encodes CDR1 LNHDA and CDR2 SQIVND (reference sequence). Trimming stripped 5 bases from V and 4 bases from J, with 10 bases between. This CDR3 is built from 13 residues.